A selection of T cell receptor beta chains follows, all from one sample in a study of prognosis after radiotherapy for stage I lung cancer. TCRdb ran MiXCR on the multiplex PCR reads and lists one entry per CDR3 protein. The data contain fewer than 65,000 distinct CDR3 sequences, over 30% of them singletons. Material: PBMCs, obtained before or after stereotactic body radiation therapy (not recorded which). The source of these receptors is a donor aged 50 or older with non-small cell lung cancer. CDR3s include the opening cysteine and the closing phenylalanine or tryptophan. The D gene is left open where the match is weak. Expanded clones get a size class; other rows say once, few or many, or leave the size out.

TRBJ1-2 TRBV9 NA NA CASSEGGVGYTF TGTGCCAGCAGCGAGGGGGGGGTTGGCTACACCTTC
TRBJ2-7 TRBV4-3 many NA CASSQEGGRSYEQYF TGCGCCAGCAGCCAAGAAGGGGGGAGATCCTACGAGCAGTACTTC
TRBJ1-4 TRBV20-1 few NA CSASSGYDEKLFF TGCAGTGCTAGTTCCGGATATGATGAAAAACTGTTTTTT
TRBJ1-4 TRBV6-1 many NA CASRLGLFGGNEKLFF TGTGCCAGCAGACTAGGACTCTTCGGGGGTAATGAAAAACTGTTTTTT
TRBJ2-2 TRBV9 NA NA CASSRGGCFAGELFF TGTGCCAGCAGCCGTGGCGGGTGCTTCGCCGGGGAGCTGTTTTTT
TRBJ1-2 TRBV20-1 NA TRBD1 CSARQTGAVVNYGYTF TGCAGTGCTAGACAGACAGGGGCGGTGGTGAACTATGGCTACACCTTC
TRBJ2-7 TRBV5-4 few NA CASSPGGTSSYEQYF TGTGCCAGCAGCCCAGGCGGGACAAGCTCCTACGAGCAGTACTTC
TRBJ1-2 TRBV7-9 NA NA CASSLDLHRAGYGYTF TGTGCCAGCAGCCTCGACCTCCACAGGGCCGGCTATGGCTACACCTTC
TRBJ2-7 TRBV7-6 many TRBD2 CASSRGLAGVGEQYF TGTGCCAGCAGCAGGGGACTAGCGGGAGTGGGCGAGCAGTACTTC
TRBJ2-1 TRBV5-6 once NA CASSGGFVGSYNEQFF TGTGCCAGCAGTGGGGGTTTTGTGGGCTCCTACAATGAGCAGTTCTTC
TRBJ1-5 TRBV12-3/TRBV12-4 many NA CASSFAGGNQPQHF TGTGCCAGCAGTTTCGCGGGGGGCAATCAGCCCCAGCATTTT
TRBJ2-1 TRBV7-9 NA NA CASRGSYNEQFF TGTGCAAGTCGTGGGTCCTACAATGAGCAGTTCTTC
TRBJ2-7 TRBV18 many TRBD2 CASSPSSGGPVYEQYF TGTGCCAGCTCACCATCATCGGGAGGGCCTGTTTACGAGCAGTACTTC
TRBJ2-2 TRBV28 NA TRBD2 CASSTTGLAGGDGSGELFF TGTGCCAGCAGTACAACAGGACTAGCGGGAGGGGACGGGTCCGGGGAGCTGTTTTTT
TRBJ2-3 TRBV7-2 many TRBD2 CASSLALAGITDTQYF TGTGCCAGCAGCTTAGCGTTAGCGGGGATCACAGATACGCAGTATTTT
TRBJ2-3 TRBV3-1 NA NA CASSPTFGTLRTDTQYF TGTGCCAGCAGCCCCACCTTTGGGACTCTCCGGACAGATACGCAGTATTTT
TRBJ1-1 TRBV5-6 NA TRBD1 CASSLSGGTEAFF TGTGCCAGCAGCTTGTCAGGGGGCACTGAAGCTTTCTTT
TRBJ2-7 TRBV11-2 NA NA CASSLGMTDYEQYF TGTGCCAGCAGCTTAGGCATGACAGACTACGAGCAGTACTTC
TRBJ2-3 TRBV30 many TRBD2 CAWSLPRRTSGSTDTQYF TGTGCCTGGAGTCTCCCGCGCCGGACTAGCGGGAGCACAGATACGCAGTATTTT
TRBJ2-3 TRBV7-3 many NA CASSLADTQYF TGTGCCAGCAGCTTAGCGGATACGCAGTATTTT
TRBJ2-1 TRBV3-1 many TRBD1 CASSQDTGGRREQFF TGTGCCAGCAGCCAAGATACAGGGGGACGACGTGAGCAGTTCTTC
TRBJ2-2 TRBV5-1 many TRBD2 CASQREGSTGELFF TGCGCCAGTCAGCGGGAGGGCAGCACCGGGGAGCTGTTTTTT
TRBJ2-2 TRBV7-9 many TRBD2 CASSSRTSQRRELFF TGTGCCAGCAGCTCGAGGACTAGTCAGCGTAGGGAGCTGTTTTTT
TRBJ2-5 TRBV7-2 many NA CAWGGLGETQYF TGTGCATGGGGGGGGCTGGGGGAGACCCAGTACTTC
TRBJ2-2 TRBV6-1 once NA CANMSRDNTGELFF TGTGCCAACATGTCCCGGGACAACACAGGGGAGCTGTTTTTT
TRBJ1-1 TRBV28 many NA CASSLRWGTEAFF TGTGCCAGCAGTTTGCGGTGGGGCACTGAAGCTTTCTTT
TRBJ2-7 TRBV28 NA NA CASSLGGASYEQYF TGTGCCAGCAGTTTAGGGGGTGCCTCCTACGAGCAGTACTTC
TRBJ2-2 TRBV20-1 many NA CSARYANTGELFF TGCAGTGCTAGATACGCAAACACCGGGGAGCTGTTTTTT
TRBJ1-1 TRBV5-1 many NA CASSLGVENTEAFF TGCGCCAGCAGCTTGGGAGTGGAGAACACTGAAGCTTTCTTT
TRBJ2-6 TRBV3-1 many NA CASSQDFSGANVLTF TGTGCCAGCAGCCAAGACTTCTCTGGGGCCAACGTCCTGACTTTC
TRBJ2-7 TRBV2 many TRBD2 CASRGEVPSGSYEQYF TGTGCCAGCAGAGGGGAAGTTCCTAGCGGGTCCTACGAGCAGTACTTC
TRBJ2-1 TRBV6-1 many TRBD2 CASKESSGLNEQFF TGTGCCAGCAAGGAGTCTAGCGGGTTGAATGAGCAGTTCTTC
TRBJ2-3 TRBV7-9 many NA CASSSETPSGTQYF TGTGCCAGCAGCTCCGAAACCCCTTCAGGCACGCAGTATTTT
TRBJ2-7 TRBV5-4 many NA CASSFGGSPNEQYF TGTGCCAGCAGCTTCGGTGGGAGCCCGAACGAGCAGTACTTC
TRBJ2-3 TRBV20-1 many TRBD2 CSASRYPPLTSGRPDTQYF TGCAGTGCTAGCCGCTATCCGCCTCTCACTAGCGGGAGGCCAGATACGCAGTATTTT
TRBJ2-3 TRBV20-1 many NA CSARFLDTQYF TGCAGTGCCCGATTCTTAGATACGCAGTATTTT
TRBJ2-5 TRBV5-1 many TRBD2 CASRRDGGYQETQYF TGCGCCAGCCGAAGGGACGGGGGGTACCAAGAGACCCAGTACTTC
TRBJ2-1 TRBV4-2 NA NA CASSRAGTDSNEQFF TGTGCCAGCAGCCGGGCCGGGACTGATTCCAATGAGCAGTTCTTC
TRBJ1-5 TRBV20-1 many TRBD1 CSAATGGSGEPQHF TGCAGTGCCGCGACAGGGGGCTCGGGGGAGCCCCAGCATTTT
TRBJ1-1 TRBV19 many NA CASSTLSMDSNTEAFF TGTGCCAGTAGTACGCTCAGTATGGACTCGAACACTGAAGCTTTCTTT
TRBJ1-4 TRBV5-4 many NA CASSLVGGSSGEKLFF TGTGCCAGCAGCTTGGTCGGGGGGAGTTCAGGGGAAAAACTGTTTTTT
TRBJ2-2 TRBV11-3 NA NA CASSLNSAGELFF TGTGCCAGCAGCTTAAACTCCGCCGGGGAGCTGTTTTTT
TRBJ1-5 TRBV5-1 many TRBD1 CASSAGDRGQPQHF TGCGCCAGCAGCGCCGGGGACAGAGGCCAGCCCCAGCATTTT
TRBJ2-3 TRBV5-4 NA NA CASSKGIDTQYF TGTGCCAGCAGCAAGGGGATCGATACGCAGTATTTT
TRBJ2-7 TRBV19 many NA CASSINHGFEQYF TGTGCCAGTAGTATAAACCACGGGTTCGAGCAGTACTTC
TRBJ2-3 TRBV7-9 NA NA CASSLDEGSTQYF TGTGCCAGCAGCTTAGATGAGGGCTCTACGCAGTATTTT
TRBJ1-1 TRBV20-1 many NA CSARSGDGVTEAFF TGCAGTGCTAGGTCAGGGGACGGAGTCACTGAAGCTTTCTTT
TRBJ1-1 TRBV4-1 many NA CASSQDMNTEAFF TGCGCCAGCAGCCAAGATATGAACACTGAAGCTTTCTTT
TRBJ1-2 TRBV30 NA NA CACRWSGGKDYGYTF TGTGCCTGCAGGTGGTCGGGAGGGAAGGACTATGGCTACACCTTC
TRBJ2-1 TRBV20-1 medium-sized NA CSARLRGSYNEQFF TGCAGTGCCAGACTCCGGGGCTCCTACAATGAGCAGTTCTTC
TRBJ2-1 TRBV11-3 NA NA CASSLGASSPPGASSYNEQFF TGTGCCAGCAGCTTAGGGGCTAGCAGCCCCCCGGGCGCCTCTTCCTACAATGAGCAGTTCTTC
TRBJ1-2 TRBV3-1 NA NA CASSPEVGGSYGYTF TGTGCCAGCAGCCCTGAGGTGGGGGGCAGTTATGGCTACACCTTC
TRBJ1-1 TRBV12-3/TRBV12-4 many NA CASSLGEAGSTEAFF TGTGCCAGCAGTTTGGGGGAGGCAGGGAGCACTGAAGCTTTCTTT
TRBJ2-3 TRBV28 many TRBD2 CASSTLAGAGTDTQYF TGTGCCAGCAGTACCTTAGCGGGAGCGGGGACAGATACGCAGTATTTT